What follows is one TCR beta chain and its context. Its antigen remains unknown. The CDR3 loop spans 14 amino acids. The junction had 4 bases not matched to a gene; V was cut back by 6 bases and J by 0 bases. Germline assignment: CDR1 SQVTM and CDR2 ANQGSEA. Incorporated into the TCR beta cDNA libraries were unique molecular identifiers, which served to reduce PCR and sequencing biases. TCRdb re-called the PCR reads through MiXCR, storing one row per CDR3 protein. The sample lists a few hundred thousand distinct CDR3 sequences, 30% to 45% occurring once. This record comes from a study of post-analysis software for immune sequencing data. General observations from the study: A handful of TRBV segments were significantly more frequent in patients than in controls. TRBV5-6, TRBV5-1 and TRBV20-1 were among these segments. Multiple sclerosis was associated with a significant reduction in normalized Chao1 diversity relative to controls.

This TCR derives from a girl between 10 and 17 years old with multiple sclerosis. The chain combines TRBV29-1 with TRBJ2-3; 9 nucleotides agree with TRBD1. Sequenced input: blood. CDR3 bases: TGCAGCGTACCCGGGACAGGGAGCACAGATACGCAGTATTTT. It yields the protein CSVPGTGSTDTQYF.